These 30 T cell receptor beta chains were sequenced from one sample in a study of blood T cells in healthy people across ages. Primed by a sample-barcoded 5' primer and a J-beta primer mix, a second PCR proceeded for about 7 to 12 cycles. TCRdb analysed the 5' RACE reads with MiXCR anew, one entry per CDR3 protein. Counted here are hundreds of thousands of distinct CDR3 sequences, approximately 30% occurring once; the ten biggest clones make up 15% to 19%. The sample was blood. The receptors derive from an elderly woman in good health.

Ten or more counts support this clonotype. A clone one base away is much larger, so this may be a read error. The chain couples TRBV12-3 or TRBV12-4 to TRBJ2-1; 10 bases align to TRBD2. V trimming: 5 bases; J trimming: 7 bases; junction bases outside the gene matches: 8. The CDR3 covers 15 residues. The CDR3 spells CASSPRAGGGNEQFF. The CDR3 region has the DNA TGTGCCAGCAGTCCCAGAGCGGGGGGGGGAAATGAGCAGTTCTTC.

This CDR3 is CSGSTGAGANVLTF. The CDR3 DNA reads as TGCAGCGGGTCGACAGGGGCTGGGGCCAACGTCCTGACTTTC. The chain recombines TRBV20-1 with TRBJ2-6; 8 positions match TRBD1. The germline V gene encodes CDR1 DFQATT and CDR2 SNEGSKA (reference sequence). The CDR3 length is 14 residues.

The chain recombines TRBV6-2 or TRBV6-3 with TRBJ1-1, with D unclear. Trimming removed 5 bases at V and 1 base at J, with 8 bases between. This CDR3 region has 13 residues. Germline values: CDR1 MNHEY, CDR2 SVGEGT. CDR3 protein: CASSPEWNTEAFF. CDR3 nucleotide sequence: TGTGCCAGCAGTCCCGAGTGGAACACTGAAGCTTTCTTT.

In this sample, this clonotype turned up a few times. The rearrangement joins TRBV6-1 to TRBJ1-5; D gene ambiguous. The CDR3 is 14 amino acids. Germline CDR1 MNHNS, CDR2 SASEGT. V dropped 3 bases and J dropped 4 bases, with 10 bases sitting between them. This CDR3 reads CASSDWGGNQPQHF. Here the CDR3 DNA reads TGTGCCAGCAGTGACTGGGGAGGAAATCAGCCCCAGCATTTT.

The chain couples TRBV29-1 to TRBJ2-1, with D unresolved. Germline V gene data show CDR1 as SQVTM and CDR2 as ANQGSEA. This CDR3 comprises 13 residues. Deletions cut 0 bases from V and 9 bases from J, with 12 bases between. Here the CDR3 DNA reads TGCAGCGTTGAAGAGACACGGTCCCTTGAGCAGTTCTTC. Translated, it gives CSVEETRSLEQFF.

This clonotype was seen ten or more times. V and J are TRBV30 and TRBJ1-2, with a weak D call TRBD1 (6 bases). The CDR3 spans 13 residues. Germline V gives CDR1 GTSNPN, CDR2 SVGIG (reference sequence). Trimming shortened V by 2 bases and J by 4 bases, and 11 bases separated the two germline ends. This CDR3 is CAWSRGDFYGYTF. The DNA for the CDR3 is TGTGCCTGGAGTAGGGGGGATTTCTATGGCTACACCTTC.

This clonotype was observed at least ten times. The gene calls are TRBV29-1 and TRBJ1-2, with D uncertain. The ends were cut back, 2 bases at V and 1 base at J, with 5 bases in the middle. This CDR3 has 12 amino acids. Germline V gene lookup returns CDR1 SQVTM and CDR2 ANQGSEA. CDR3 sequence: CSVENGNYGYTF. CDR3 nucleotide sequence: TGCAGCGTTGAAAACGGTAACTATGGCTACACCTTC.

For this clonotype: Being one base from a much bigger clone, this may be a read error. The CDR3: CSAPRLSSYNEQYF. CDR3 nucleotide sequence: TGCAGTGCCCCGAGGCTGAGCTCCTACAATGAGCAGTACTTC. This chain uses TRBV20-1 with TRBJ2-1, with D unclear. Matching the DNA end better, TRBJ2-7 makes the J call doubtful. The CDR3 extends over 14 amino acids. Germline CDR1 and CDR2: DFQATT and SNEGSKA (reference sequence).

This clonotype came up many times. This chain links TRBV6-5 with TRBJ1-2, with unresolved D. CDR1 is MNHEY and CDR2 is SVGAGI in the germline V gene. The V end lost 4 bases, the J end lost 8 bases, and 14 bases lay between the germline ends. The CDR3 loop spans 13 amino acids. The CDR3 is CASSSRAPSGYTF. DNA of the CDR3: TGTGCCAGCAGTTCCCGGGCCCCATCAGGCTACACCTTC.

Of note for this clonotype: This may be a read error: a much more frequent sequence differs by one nucleotide. This chain links TRBV11-2 with TRBJ2-5; TRBD2 aligns across 9 bases. CDR3 size: 15 residues. J lost 11 bases, V lost 6 bases, and 16 bases had no gene match. Germline V lookup: CDR1 SGHAT, CDR2 FQNNGV. Written as DNA, the CDR3 is TGTGCCAGCAGTCCCGGCGGGGGGGTTCGCCTAACGCAGTACTTC. This encodes CASSPGGGVRLTQYF.

This clonotype was detected ten times or more. The chain combines TRBV28 with TRBJ1-1; D possibly corresponds to TRBD1 (6 bases). Trimming took 2 bases from V and 4 from J, leaving 11 bases between them. Germline V gene sequence: CDR1 MDHEN, CDR2 SYDVKM. The length of the CDR3 is 14 residues. The CDR3 is CASSLPGVVTEAFF. CDR3 coding DNA: TGTGCCAGCAGTTTACCAGGGGTGGTCACTGAAGCTTTCTTT.

Comments on this clonotype: An end of the junction does not agree with germline; a read error may underlie this. This chain uses TRBV9 with TRBJ1-2; no definite D call. Per the germline V gene, CDR1 is SGDLS and CDR2 is YYNGEE. This CDR3 spans 14 amino acids. CDR3 region: CASSIELGNCGYTF. The CDR3 DNA follows: TGTGCCAGCAGCATAGAACTGGGTAACTGTGGCTACACCTTC.

The chain has TRBV5-1 and TRBJ2-7; weak D call: TRBD1 (5 bases). The CDR3 length is 14 residues. Germline-derived CDR1 and CDR2 are SGHRS and YFSETQ. V lost 0 bases and J 2 bases, leaving 9 bases between the germline ends. The CDR3 here is CASSLEPGPYEQYF. CDR3 coding DNA: TGCGCCAGCAGCTTGGAACCAGGGCCCTACGAGCAGTACTTC.

This clonotype was seen ten or more times. This may come from a read error, since a much larger clone is one base off. The chain joins TRBV7-2 to TRBJ2-5; 9 bases agree with TRBD2. Trimming removed 2 bases from V and 5 bases from J; junction bases left unmatched: 9. The germline V gene encodes CDR1 SGHTA and CDR2 FQGNSA. The CDR3 runs to 16 residues. The CDR3 nucleotides are TGTGCCAGCAGCTTACACGCGGGGGGGCGTGGCGAGACCCAGTACTTC. Protein product: CASSLHAGGRGETQYF.

V gene TRBV5-4 combines with J gene TRBJ2-7; 8 positions agree with TRBD2. After removal of 4 bases from V and 5 bases from J, the junction contained 11 bases not matched to a gene. The CDR3 has 15 residues. Looked up from germline, CDR1 is SGHNT and CDR2 is YYREEE (reference sequence). CDR3 sequence reads: CASSPRSGGLHEQYF. Written as DNA, the CDR3 is TGTGCCAGCAGCCCGAGATCGGGGGGGCTGCACGAGCAGTACTTC.

In its sample, this clonotype was seen many times. The chain combines TRBV18 with TRBJ2-7, with D maybe TRBD2 (5 bases). V was pared by 0 bases and J by 3 bases, with 9 bases between. Germline-derived CDR1 and CDR2 are KGHSH and LQKENI. This CDR3 has 14 amino acids. CDR3: CASSPPPGNYEQYF. The CDR3 nucleotides read TGTGCCAGCTCACCACCTCCCGGGAACTACGAGCAGTACTTC.

The V and J genes are TRBV6-2 or TRBV6-3 and TRBJ1-5; 7 bases match TRBD1. The CDR3 runs to 18 residues. V lost 2 bases, J lost 3 bases, and 13 bases stayed unmatched. Germline V gene data show CDR1 as MNHEY and CDR2 as SVGEGT. The CDR3 loop reads CASSYNPYRDSFNQPQHF. The CDR3 coding sequence is TGTGCCAGCAGTTACAATCCCTACCGGGACAGTTTCAATCAGCCCCAGCATTTT.

This clonotype has at least ten counts. The rearrangement uses TRBV10-3 and TRBJ1-1; D not certain. The CDR3 is 14 residues long. Germline CDR1 ENHRY, CDR2 SYGVKD. The V gene lost 4 bases and the J gene lost 1 base, with 10 bases spanning the gap. This chain's CDR3 is CAISVLEGNTEAFF. DNA for the CDR3: TGTGCCATCAGTGTGTTGGAGGGGAACACTGAAGCTTTCTTT.

The sample holds many counts of this clonotype. V usage is TRBV12-3 or TRBV12-4 and J usage is TRBJ1-5; tentative D call: TRBD1 (5 bases). The CDR3 contains 12 residues. Between the trimmed V and J ends, which lost 6 bases and 9 bases, there was a span of 12 bases. The CDR3 loop is CASSLSGGPQHF. The CDR3 DNA is TGTGCCAGCAGCCTCTCCGGGGGGCCCCAGCATTTT.

This clonotype showed up many times. The rearrangement joins TRBV2 to TRBJ2-2, with 7 bases matching TRBD1. The CDR3 consists of 15 residues. Trimming cost V 5 bases and J 7 bases; bases outside gene matches: 10. The germline CDR1 and CDR2 sequences are SNHLY and FYNNEI. The chain's CDR3 is CASSFTGVVGGELFF. In nucleotides, the CDR3 is TGTGCCAGCAGTTTTACAGGGGTGGTAGGCGGGGAGCTGTTTTTT.

This clonotype was counted a few times. The V and J genes are TRBV30 and TRBJ1-1, with no clear D. V was trimmed by 3 bases and J by 4 bases, leaving 15 bases between them. This CDR3 has 14 residues. The germline gives CDR1 GTSNPN, CDR2 SVGIG (reference sequence). CDR3 sequence (DNA): TGTGCCTGGAGCGTTGGCGGGGTGAGCACTGAAGCTTTCTTT. It translates to CAWSVGGVSTEAFF.

This clonotype was counted ten times or more. This chain joins TRBV3-1 and TRBJ1-5; a possible D gene is TRBD1 (5 bases). CDR3 length: 15 residues. The V end lost 4 bases, the J end lost 6 bases, and 16 bases lay between the germline ends. CDR1 is LGHDT and CDR2 is YNNKEL in the germline V gene (reference sequence). Written as DNA, the CDR3 is TGTGCCAGCAGCCGAAGCGGGGGTCGGGGTCAGCCCCAGCATTTT. It codes for CASSRSGGRGQPQHF.

This clonotype was found many times. The chain couples TRBV28 to TRBJ2-7; possibly TRBD1 for D (5 bases). Trimming cost V 5 bases and J 2 bases, with 13 bases left between them. The germline V gene has CDR1 MDHEN and CDR2 SYDVKM. The CDR3 sequence is 14 residues long. The CDR3 DNA sequence: TGTGCCAGCAGTCCTATGGACACTACCTACGAGCAGTACTTC. Amino acid sequence: CASSPMDTTYEQYF.

This clonotype has a count of ten or more. The J gene is TRBJ1-4, the V gene TRBV4-3, with D uncertain. The CDR3 extends over 15 amino acids. Deletions cut 0 bases from V and 0 bases from J, with 5 bases between. The germline V gene encodes CDR1 LGHNA and CDR2 YSLEER. The chain's CDR3 is CASSQDLATNEKLFF. Written as DNA, the CDR3 is TGCGCCAGCAGCCAAGATCTAGCAACTAATGAAAAACTGTTTTTT.

The chain has TRBV4-1 and TRBJ1-2; D is undetermined. V lost 2 bases and J 3 bases, leaving 13 bases between the germline ends. The CDR3 consists of 15 residues. From germline, CDR1 is MGHRA and CDR2 YSYEKL. CDR3 amino acids: CASSQLVAPDYGYTF. As DNA, the CDR3 is TGCGCCAGCAGCCAATTGGTAGCACCGGACTATGGCTACACCTTC.

There are a few counts of this clonotype. The gene calls are TRBV28 and TRBJ1-2; 7 bases match TRBD1. Germline V gives CDR1 MDHEN, CDR2 SYDVKM. The V gene end was trimmed by 6 bases and the J gene end by 3 bases; junction bases not matched to a gene: 16. The CDR3 is 17 residues long. The CDR3 nucleotides are TGTGCCAGCAGCCCCGTCGAACTAGGGGGCGGGGACTATGGCTACACCTTC. Translating gives CASSPVELGGGDYGYTF.

On this clonotype: This may arise from a read error, as a much more abundant clone is one base away. This chain links TRBV20-1 with TRBJ2-7; weak D call: TRBD2 (7 bases). Germline loops: CDR1 DFQATT, CDR2 SNEGSKA (reference sequence). V lost 5 bases, J lost 7 bases, and 21 bases lay in between. This CDR3 comprises 14 residues. The CDR3 coding sequence is TGCAGTGCTGACGGGGGGCTCGGTTACAATGAGCAGTACTTC. Protein product: CSADGGLGYNEQYF.

V and J are TRBV12-3 or TRBV12-4 and TRBJ2-4; weak D call: TRBD1 (5 bases). The J call may be in error: the DNA end matches TRBJ2-7 better. The CDR3 totals 13 residues. CDR3 loop: CASRGDRSYEQYF. As DNA, the CDR3 is TGTGCCAGCAGAGGAGACAGATCATACGAGCAGTACTTC.

Concerning this clonotype: A much larger clone lies a single base off, so this may be a read error. J is TRBJ2-3 and V is TRBV5-5, with D possibly TRBD2 on 5 matching bases. The CDR3 runs 14 residues. CDR1 is SGHKS and CDR2 is YYEKEE in the germline V gene (reference sequence). The CDR3 reads CASSPGSRGNTRYF. Written as DNA, the CDR3 is TGTGCCAGCAGCCCGGGGTCCCGGGGAAATACGCGGTATTTT.

This clonotype has only a few counts. The germline gene is not matched at one end of the junction; a read error may be the cause. DNA of the CDR3: TGTGCCAGCAGTTACTCACGGCTCGGGCAAGAGGCCCAGTACTTC. Translating it yields CASSYSRLGQEAQYF. The rearrangement uses TRBV6-2 or TRBV6-3 and TRBJ2-5; D is unresolved. Germline V gene lookup returns CDR1 MNHEY and CDR2 SVGEGT. This CDR3 has 15 amino acids.